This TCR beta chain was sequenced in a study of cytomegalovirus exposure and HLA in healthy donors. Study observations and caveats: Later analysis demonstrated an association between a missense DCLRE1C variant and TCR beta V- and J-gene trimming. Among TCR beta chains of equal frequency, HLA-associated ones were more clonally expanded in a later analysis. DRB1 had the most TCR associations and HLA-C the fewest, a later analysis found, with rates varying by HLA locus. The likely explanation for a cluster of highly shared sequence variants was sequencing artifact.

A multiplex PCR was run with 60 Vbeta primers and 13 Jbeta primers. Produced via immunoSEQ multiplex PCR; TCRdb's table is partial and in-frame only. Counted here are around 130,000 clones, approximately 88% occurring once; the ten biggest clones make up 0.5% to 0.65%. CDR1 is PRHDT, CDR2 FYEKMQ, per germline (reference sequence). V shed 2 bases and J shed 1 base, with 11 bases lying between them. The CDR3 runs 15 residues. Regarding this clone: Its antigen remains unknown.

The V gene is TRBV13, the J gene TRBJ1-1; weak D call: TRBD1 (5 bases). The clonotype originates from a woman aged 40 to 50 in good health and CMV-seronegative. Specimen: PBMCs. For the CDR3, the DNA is TGTGCCAGCAGCTTACTAGGGGAACCGAACACTGAAGCTTTCTTT. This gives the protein CASSLLGEPNTEAFF.